The 28 T cell receptor beta chains given below trace back to one sample, sequenced in a study of blood T cell repertoires in COVID-19. Assay used: immunoSEQ multiplex PCR; TCRdb lists only in-frame clones, some missing. The table lists 150,000 to 200,000 clones, about 88% of them singletons. Sequenced sample: PBMCs or T cells enriched from blood (not recorded which). The receptors were gathered from a woman between 40 and 55 years old in a cohort exposed to, infected with or recovered from COVID-19 (not recorded which).

The chain has TRBV6-2 or TRBV6-3 and TRBJ1-1, with a possible D match to TRBD1 (5 bases). Trimming removed 3 bases from V and 6 bases from J, with 17 bases in between. The CDR3 has 15 residues. From germline, CDR1 is MNHEY and CDR2 SVGEGT. CDR3 protein: CASSYPHQGLSEAFF. In nucleotides, the CDR3 is TGTGCCAGCAGTTATCCCCACCAGGGTCTCTCTGAAGCTTTCTTT.

The rearrangement joins TRBV27 to TRBJ2-1; weak D call: TRBD2 (5 bases). Germline V gene lookup returns CDR1 MNHEY and CDR2 SMNVEV (reference sequence). The CDR3 runs to 14 residues. The ends were cut back, 5 bases at V and 7 bases at J, with 15 bases in the middle. Written as DNA, the CDR3 is TGTGCCAGCAGTGCCGGGAACCCCGGGAATGAGCAGTTCTTC. Translating gives CASSAGNPGNEQFF.

The V call is TRBV6-5, the J call TRBJ1-6, with TRBD1 identical over 12 bases. Trimming at V came to 4 bases and at J to 10 bases, leaving 5 bases not matched to a gene. This CDR3 has 15 amino acids. CDR1 is MNHEY, CDR2 SVGAGI, per germline. In DNA form, the CDR3 reads TGTGCCAGCAGTTGGGGGACAGGGGGCGACTCACCCCTCCACTTT. It specifies CASSWGTGGDSPLHF.

V is TRBV9 and J is TRBJ1-2; maybe TRBD1 (5 bases). Germline CDR1 and CDR2: SGDLS and YYNGEE. The length of the CDR3 is 16 residues. Trimming took 0 bases from V and 0 from J, leaving 12 bases between them. CDR3: CASSVGGAAANYGYTF. For the CDR3, the DNA is TGTGCCAGCAGCGTAGGCGGGGCGGCAGCTAACTATGGCTACACCTTC.

The V call is TRBV15, the J call TRBJ2-5; 7 bases match TRBD2. The V segment lost 5 bases and the J segment 0 bases; nucleotides outside the gene matches: 3. Germline CDR1 reads LNHNV; CDR2 reads YYDKDF (reference sequence). The CDR3 covers 14 residues. The CDR3 DNA is TGTGCCACCAGCGGCGGGGGTGACCAAGAGACCCAGTACTTC. As protein: CATSGGGDQETQYF.

The chain couples TRBV28 to TRBJ2-5; D might be TRBD1 (6 bases). Germline-derived CDR1 and CDR2 are MDHEN and SYDVKM. The ends were cut back, 4 bases at V and 7 bases at J, with 19 bases in the middle. CDR3 length: 15 residues. The CDR3 DNA follows: TGTGCCAGCAGTTCACTGGGACACTTGAGGGGGACCCAGTACTTC. It encodes CASSSLGHLRGTQYF.

CDR3 loop: CASSLRQASTDTQYF. The DNA for the CDR3 is TGTGCCAGCAGCTTAAGGCAGGCTAGCACAGATACGCAGTATTTT. The chain links TRBV13 to TRBJ2-3; no clear D gene. The CDR3 consists of 15 residues. V lost 2 bases and J 0 bases, leaving 9 bases between the germline ends. CDR1 and CDR2 from the germline V gene are PRHDT and FYEKMQ (reference sequence).

The chain links TRBV10-2 to TRBJ2-4; 10 nucleotides align to TRBD1. Germline V gene lookup returns CDR1 WSHSY and CDR2 SAAADI. This CDR3 comprises 16 residues. V lost 6 bases, J lost 8 bases, and 13 bases stayed unmatched. In DNA, the CDR3 is TGCGCCAGCAGGAAGACAGGGGGCGTTGTGTTGGACATTCAGTACTTC. This translates into CASRKTGGVVLDIQYF.

CDR3 residues: CATSPSGAQPQHF. As DNA, the CDR3 is TGTGCCACCAGTCCCTCAGGGGCGCAGCCCCAGCATTTT. The chain combines TRBV24-1 with TRBJ1-5, with D possibly matching TRBD1 (6 bases). V was pared by 6 bases and J by 7 bases, with 12 bases between. CDR1 is KGHDR, CDR2 SFDVKD, per germline. This CDR3 is built from 13 residues.

CDR3 DNA sequence: TGTGCCAGCAGTGAAGCGGTCCTCGGGGAGCTGTTTTTT. Translation: CASSEAVLGELFF. The chain uses TRBV25-1 and TRBJ2-2; D call uncertain. V was clipped by 2 bases and J by 7 bases, with 8 bases between them. Germline V lookup: CDR1 MGHDK, CDR2 SYGVNS. The CDR3 contains 13 residues.

The rearrangement uses TRBV4-1 and TRBJ1-1, with 7 bases matching TRBD1. V shed 2 bases, J shed 6 bases, and the junction held 9 bases outside the gene matches. CDR1 and CDR2 (germline): MGHRA, YSYEKL. This CDR3 comprises 15 residues. For the CDR3, the DNA is TGCGCCAGCAGCCAAACTATAACAGGGGCCTCTGAAGCTTTCTTT. Its translation: CASSQTITGASEAFF.

This chain connects TRBV3-1 (or the pseudogene TRBV3-2) to TRBJ2-7, with 10 bases that match TRBD2. The J segment lost 5 bases and the V segment lost 1 base, leaving 2 bases of the junction unmatched. From germline, CDR1 is LGHDT and CDR2 YNNKEL (reference sequence). CDR3 length: 14 residues. The CDR3 loop reads CASSQASGGDEQYF. Written as DNA, the CDR3 is TGTGCCAGCAGCCAAGCTAGCGGGGGAGACGAGCAGTACTTC.

This rearrangement joins TRBV6-5 to TRBJ2-7; 8 bases align to TRBD1. Germline trimming cut 6 bases from V and 3 bases from J; bases unmatched to any gene: 10. Germline V lookup: CDR1 MNHEY, CDR2 SVGAGI. CDR3 length: 15 amino acids. The CDR3 DNA reads TGTGCCAGCAGGCACTTAGGACAGGGAGACTACGAGCAGTACTTC. As protein: CASRHLGQGDYEQYF.

The V gene is TRBV3-1 (or the pseudogene TRBV3-2), the J gene TRBJ2-1; D is perhaps TRBD2 (6 bases). V lost 4 bases to trimming and J lost 10 bases, with 14 bases between them. Germline loops: CDR1 LGHDT, CDR2 YNNKEL (reference sequence). The CDR3 consists of 13 residues. This chain's CDR3 is CASSPSDPVEQFF. CDR3 in DNA: TGTGCCAGCAGCCCTAGCGACCCGGTAGAGCAGTTCTTC.

CDR3 sequence: CASSQGLAEAFF. The CDR3 bases are TGTGCCAGCAGCCAGGGACTCGCTGAAGCTTTCTTT. This chain uses TRBV7-9 with TRBJ1-1, with a tentative D call TRBD1 (5 bases). The CDR3 contains 12 residues. CDR1 and CDR2 (germline): SEHNR, FQNEAQ (reference sequence). Trimming removed 5 bases from V and 6 bases from J, with 10 bases in between. The whole variable domain, filled in from reference TRBV7-9 and TRBJ1-1, reads DTGVSQNPRHKITKRGQNVTFRCDPISEHNRLYWYRQTLGQGPEFLTYFQNEAQLEKSRLLSDRFSAERPKGSFSTLEIQRTEQGDSAMYLCASSQGLAEAFFGQGTRLTVV.

The rearrangement links TRBV28 to TRBJ2-5; a possible D gene is TRBD1 (6 bases). This CDR3 region has 16 residues. Trimming stripped 3 bases from V and 2 bases from J, with 16 bases between. Germline assignment: CDR1 MDHEN and CDR2 SYDVKM. The DNA for the CDR3 is TGTGCCAGCAGTTTTCCCCGAACAGGGCAGCAAGAGACCCAGTACTTC. Its translation is CASSFPRTGQQETQYF.

V usage is TRBV11-2 and J usage is TRBJ2-3; 9 positions match TRBD1. The CDR3 extends over 15 amino acids. V lost 5 bases and J lost 4; bases outside the gene matches: 7. CDR1 and CDR2 from the germline V gene are SGHAT and FQNNGV. CDR3 loop: CASSGGTGRADTQYF. The CDR3, as DNA: TGTGCCAGCAGCGGGGGGACAGGGAGGGCAGATACGCAGTATTTT. Combining the CDR3 with reference TRBV11-2 and TRBJ2-3 gives the whole variable domain EAGVAQSPRYKIIEKRQSVAFWCNPISGHATLYWYQQILGQGPKLLIQFQNNGVVDDSQLPKDRFSAERLKGVDSTLKIQPAKLEDSAVYLCASSGGTGRADTQYFGPGTRLTVL.

The genes are TRBV10-2 and TRBJ1-1; 7 positions match TRBD1. This CDR3 has 15 residues. V gave up 4 bases and J gave up 2 bases; unmatched junction bases: 7. Per germline, CDR1 WSHSY and CDR2 SAAADI. CDR3 residues: CASSGRDRPNTEAFF. Written as DNA, the CDR3 is TGCGCCAGCAGTGGGAGGGACAGACCAAACACTGAAGCTTTCTTT.

The chain employs TRBV5-4 and TRBJ1-1; D perhaps matches TRBD1 (6 bases). With 3 bases removed from V and 0 bases from J, the gap between germline ends came to 9 bases. Germline lookup yields CDR1 SGHNT and CDR2 YYREEE (reference sequence). CDR3 length equals 14 residues. DNA for the CDR3: TGTGCCAGCAGCTACCGGGACATGAACACTGAAGCTTTCTTT. Protein: CASSYRDMNTEAFF.

DNA for the CDR3: TGCGCCAGCAGCCAAGATGGCAGGGGACTACAAGAGACCCAGTACTTC. Amino acid sequence: CASSQDGRGLQETQYF. The genes are TRBV4-1 and TRBJ2-5; D might be TRBD2 (7 bases). V was cut by 0 bases and J by 2 bases, with 13 bases left in between. CDR3 length equals 16 residues. Germline V CDR1 and CDR2: MGHRA, YSYEKL.

The V and J genes are TRBV27 and TRBJ1-6; D is unclear. The CDR3 consists of 16 residues. Germline V gene lookup returns CDR1 MNHEY and CDR2 SMNVEV (reference sequence). Trimming left V 2 bases short and J 1 base short, with 9 bases between. CDR3 region: CASSLTEGSYNSPLHF. CDR3 DNA: TGTGCCAGCAGTTTAACTGAGGGATCCTATAATTCACCCCTCCACTTT.

The rearrangement uses TRBV27 and TRBJ1-2; D remains ambiguous. V lost 8 bases and J lost 4, with 17 bases in between. The V gene's germline CDR1 is MNHEY and CDR2 SMNVEV (reference sequence). The length of the CDR3 is 14 residues. The CDR3 here is CASGLGPSPYGYTF. The CDR3 DNA is TGTGCCAGCGGGCTTGGGCCGTCTCCCTATGGCTACACCTTC.

This rearrangement joins TRBV4-1 to TRBJ1-5, with a tentative D call TRBD1 (6 bases). CDR3 length: 15 residues. V dropped 4 bases and J dropped 3 bases, with 13 bases sitting between them. CDR1 is MGHRA, CDR2 YSYEKL, per germline. The CDR3 sequence: CASSLKWTANQPQHF. CDR3 DNA sequence: TGCGCCAGCAGCCTAAAATGGACAGCCAATCAGCCCCAGCATTTT.

The chain recombines TRBV2 with TRBJ1-1, with D unclear. The CDR3 length is 13 residues. CDR1 SNHLY and CDR2 FYNNEI come from the germline V gene. V lost 7 bases and J lost 0, with 9 bases in between. The CDR3 DNA is TGTGCCAGCAATGTACTGGTGAACACTGAAGCTTTCTTT. Protein: CASNVLVNTEAFF.

This clone was seen a single time. This chain links TRBV3-1 (or the pseudogene TRBV3-2) with TRBJ2-2; 9 bases fit TRBD2. CDR1 and CDR2 from the germline V gene are LGHDT and YNNKEL (reference sequence). With V trimmed by 0 bases and J by 8 bases, 16 bases remained unmatched. The CDR3 length is 19 residues. The chain's CDR3 is CASSQDPPQGGRAGGELFF. The CDR3 DNA is TGTGCCAGCAGCCAAGATCCCCCCCAAGGCGGGAGGGCCGGAGGGGAGCTGTTTTTT.

This sequence joins TRBV4-2 and TRBJ2-7, with D maybe TRBD2 (7 bases). This CDR3 is built from 16 residues. The V gene lost 4 bases and the J gene lost 7 bases, with 23 bases spanning the gap. Germline V gives CDR1 LGHNA, CDR2 YNFKEQ. CDR3 nucleotide sequence: TGTGCCAGCAGCCCACGGCTTGGGGGGGGGCCTGAGGAGCAGTACTTC. This translates into CASSPRLGGGPEEQYF.

CDR3 residues: CASSWGVPTDTQYF. The DNA of the CDR3 is TGTGCCAGCAGTTGGGGAGTGCCCACAGATACGCAGTATTTT. This chain links TRBV27 with TRBJ2-3; perhaps TRBD2 as D (5 bases). With 4 bases removed from V and 2 bases from J, the gap between germline ends came to 10 bases. This CDR3 contains 14 residues. Per germline, CDR1 MNHEY and CDR2 SMNVEV (reference sequence).

This clone was seen a few times. The J gene is TRBJ2-1, the V gene TRBV7-2; 8 bases fit TRBD2. With 4 bases clipped from V and 4 bases from J, the junction kept 3 bases outside the gene matches. This CDR3 region has 14 residues. Germline lookup yields CDR1 SGHTA and CDR2 FQGNSA. As DNA, the CDR3 is TGTGCCAGCAGCTCTAGCGGGCAATACAATGAGCAGTTCTTC. It is translated as CASSSSGQYNEQFF.